A selection of T cell receptor beta chains follows, all from one sample in a study of T-cell memory formation after mild COVID-19. One entry per CDR3 protein results from TCRdb running MiXCR on the 5' RACE reads. The table includes more than 400,000 distinct CDR3 sequences, roughly 18% detected once. The source material was PBMCs or a T cell subset sorted from them (not recorded which). These receptors all stem from an adult woman who had mild COVID-19 (a few samples of this study predate the infection). Cell type and time point are not known. The CDR3 runs from the conserved cysteine through the conserved F or W. A D gene is named only where the DNA matches it firmly. Some rows have no size entry. The others give once, few or many, or a class for an expanded clone.

V gene	CDR3 length	D gene	clone size	J gene	CDR3 protein	CDR3 DNA
TRBV27	15	TRBD2	-	TRBJ2-2	CASSPQSGGNGELFF	TGTGCCAGCAGCCCCCAATCGGGGGGGAACGGGGAGCTGTTTTTT
TRBV5-1	13	-	-	TRBJ2-4	CASSGAAKNIQYF	TGCGCCAGCAGCGGGGCAGCCAAAAACATTCAGTACTTC
TRBV6-5	13	-	-	TRBJ2-7	CASRTPRDGGVIF	TGTGCCAGCAGAACCCCCCGGGACGGAGGGGTAATCTTC
TRBV29-1	12	-	-	TRBJ1-3	CSVDASGNTIYF	TGCAGCGTTGATGCCTCTGGAAACACCATATATTTT
TRBV6-6	20	-	few	TRBJ2-7	CASSYSPSNELAFLAYEQYF	TGTGCCAGCAGTTACTCCCCCAGTAACGAGCTAGCATTTCTTGCCTACGAGCAGTACTTC
TRBV19	16	-	many	TRBJ1-1	CASSIVPHSGVTEAFF	TGTGCCAGTAGTATAGTCCCGCACTCGGGCGTCACTGAAGCTTTCTTT
TRBV20-1	14	-	-	TRBJ2-3	CSARDGAYTDTQYF	TGCAGTGCTAGGGATGGGGCCTACACAGATACGCAGTATTTT
TRBV3-1	21	TRBD2	few	TRBJ2-3	CASSHPSSGGKFAPSTDTQYF	TGTGCCAGCAGCCACCCCTCTAGCGGGGGAAAATTTGCGCCAAGCACAGATACGCAGTATTTT
TRBV5-1	14	TRBD1	many	TRBJ1-5	CASSLQGVNQPQHF	TGCGCCAGCAGCTTACAGGGGGTCAATCAGCCCCAGCATTTT
TRBV6-6	14	-	few	TRBJ2-7	CASSYSGGSGEQYF	TGTGCCAGCAGTTATTCGGGCGGGTCAGGCGAGCAGTACTTC
TRBV5-1	14	-	-	TRBJ1-1	CASSLDRPNTEAFF	TGCGCCAGCAGCTTGGACAGGCCGAACACTGAAGCTTTCTTT
TRBV7-9	15	TRBD1	few	TRBJ2-1	CASSLAGTGNHEQFF	TGTGCCAGCAGCTTAGCGGGGACAGGGAATCATGAGCAGTTCTTC
TRBV30	16	-	many	TRBJ1-5	CAWSPLLAVSNQPQHF	TGTGCCTGGAGTCCCTTGTTGGCCGTTAGCAATCAGCCCCAGCATTTT
TRBV7-9	15	-	few	TRBJ2-5	CASSRRGAASETQYF	TGTGCCAGCAGCCGCCGGGGGGCCGCCAGTGAGACCCAGTACTTC
TRBV7-9	19	TRBD2	few	TRBJ2-5	CASSPDLAGLKEYQETQYF	TGTGCCAGCAGCCCCGATCTAGCGGGACTAAAAGAGTACCAAGAGACCCAGTACTTC
TRBV19	14	-	-	TRBJ1-2	CASSPGTETYGYTF	TGTGCCAGTAGTCCTGGGACCGAGACCTATGGCTACACCTTC
TRBV19	14	-	-	TRBJ1-5	CASSWGLNNQPQHF	TGTGCCAGTAGTTGGGGACTGAACAATCAGCCCCAGCATTTT
TRBV9	13	-	-	TRBJ1-1	CASRGSSNTEAFF	TGTGCCAGCAGGGGAAGCTCGAACACTGAAGCTTTCTTT
TRBV4-1	16	TRBD2	-	TRBJ2-2	CASSHLAGLGAGELFF	TGCGCCAGCAGCCACTTAGCGGGGCTCGGTGCCGGGGAGCTGTTTTTT
TRBV5-1	16	-	-	TRBJ1-1	CASSISTGLGDTEAFF	TGCGCCAGCAGCATCTCGACAGGCCTGGGGGACACTGAAGCTTTCTTT
TRBV29-1	11	-	-	TRBJ2-1	CSVVTYNEQFF	TGCAGCGTTGTTACTTACAATGAGCAGTTCTTC
TRBV5-5	15	-	-	TRBJ2-7	CASSPDGKSSYEQYF	TGTGCCAGCAGCCCGGACGGAAAGAGCTCCTACGAGCAGTACTTC
TRBV6-5	16	TRBD1	-	TRBJ2-7	CASSWAKTGAAYEQYF	TGTGCCAGCAGTTGGGCCAAGACAGGGGCGGCCTACGAGCAGTACTTC
TRBV5-1	15	TRBD1	few	TRBJ2-3	CASSSRTGGLDTQYF	TGCGCCAGCAGCTCGCGGACAGGCGGATTAGATACGCAGTATTTT
TRBV7-9	15	-	few	TRBJ1-3	CASSLSLRDGNTIYF	TGTGCCAGCAGCTTATCGCTGAGGGATGGAAACACCATATATTTT
TRBV6-1	13	-	-	TRBJ2-3	CASSQARADTQYF	TGTGCCAGCAGCCAGGCTAGGGCAGATACGCAGTATTTT
TRBV12-3/TRBV12-4	18	-	few	TRBJ1-1	CASSDEKRAGYLATEAFF	TGTGCCAGCAGTGACGAAAAGAGGGCAGGGTACCTCGCTACTGAAGCTTTCTTT
TRBV6-2/TRBV6-3	15	-	few	TRBJ2-3	CASSYGGGGTDTQYF	TGTGCCAGCAGTTACGGCGGAGGGGGTACAGATACGCAGTATTTT
TRBV7-9	22	-	many	TRBJ2-5	CASSLGITSLAASNTDQETQYF	TGTGCCAGCAGCTTAGGAATAACGTCCCTGGCGGCAAGCAATACCGATCAAGAGACCCAGTACTTC
TRBV29-1	13	-	-	TRBJ2-7	CSVDTGYSYEQYF	TGCAGCGTTGACACGGGTTACTCCTACGAGCAGTACTTC
TRBV15	15	TRBD2	-	TRBJ2-1	CATSQLAGSYNEQFF	TGTGCCACCAGCCAACTAGCGGGATCCTACAATGAGCAGTTCTTC
TRBV7-2	16	TRBD2	-	TRBJ2-1	CASSSFGSGVYNEQFF	TGTGCCAGCAGCTCCTTCGGTAGCGGGGTATACAATGAGCAGTTCTTC
TRBV25-1	14	-	few	TRBJ1-1	CASRDDGGYTEAFF	TGTGCCAGCAGGGATGACGGGGGATACACTGAAGCTTTCTTT
TRBV12-3/TRBV12-4	15	-	few	TRBJ2-1	CASSLTPPSGNEQFF	TGTGCCAGCAGTTTAACCCCCCCGAGTGGGAATGAGCAGTTCTTC
TRBV7-8	15	-	-	TRBJ2-1	CASSFGLNGQNEQFF	TGTGCCAGCAGCTTTGGTCTGAACGGTCAAAATGAGCAGTTCTTC
TRBV9	11	-	few	TRBJ2-1	CASSEGDEQFF	TGTGCCAGCAGTGAGGGTGATGAGCAGTTCTTC
TRBV3-1	13	TRBD1	-	TRBJ2-1	CASSFRGMDEQFF	TGTGCCAGCAGCTTCAGGGGGATGGATGAGCAGTTCTTC
TRBV7-6	14	-	many	TRBJ2-3	CASSLGGPTDTQYF	TGTGCCAGCAGCTTGGGTGGGCCCACAGATACGCAGTATTTT